The next 14 T cell receptor beta chains were all read from a single sample in a study of cytomegalovirus exposure and HLA in healthy donors. The study ran its PCR with 60 Vbeta and 13 Jbeta primers. Repertoires were generated with immunoSEQ multiplex PCR, while TCRdb's copy carries only in-frame clones and drops some. The table has 150,000 to 250,000 clones, almost 85% seen once. Sequences were obtained from PBMCs. Receptors were obtained from a woman in her fifties or sixties in good health and CMV-seronegative.

The chain joins TRBV27 to TRBJ1-2, with D perhaps TRBD1 (5 bases). The CDR3 is 14 residues long. CDR1 MNHEY and CDR2 SMNVEV come from the germline V gene (reference sequence). Trimming removed 8 bases at V and 7 bases at J, with 20 bases between. As DNA, the CDR3 is TGTGCCAGCGGGGGTGGGGGGTATATGGGTGGCTACACCTTC. Translated, it gives CASGGGGYMGGYTF.

The CDR3 DNA reads TGTGCCAGCAGTGGCGGGACGGCGGGTCTAACTAATGAAAAACTGTTTTTT. This gives the protein CASSGGTAGLTNEKLFF. V usage is TRBV28 and J usage is TRBJ1-4, with TRBD1 as a possible D gene (5 bases). The V end lost 5 bases, the J end lost 1 base, and 17 bases lay between the germline ends. The CDR3 loop spans 17 amino acids. CDR1 is MDHEN and CDR2 is SYDVKM in the germline V gene.

This chain connects TRBV20-1 to TRBJ1-3, with D unclear. The CDR3 is 11 residues long. Germline CDR1 and CDR2: DFQATT and SNEGSKA (reference sequence). Written as DNA, the CDR3 is TGCGGGCTTGGATCAGGAAACACCATATATTTT. The encoded protein is CGLGSGNTIYF.

The chain links TRBV28 to TRBJ1-5; 9 nucleotides agree with TRBD1. V shed 6 bases, J shed 5 bases, and the junction held 8 bases outside the gene matches. Germline CDR1 and CDR2: MDHEN and SYDVKM. The CDR3 has 15 amino acids. CDR3 nucleotide sequence: TGTGCCAGCAGAACCCGGGACAGGGTGCATCAGCCCCAGCATTTT. Its protein product is CASRTRDRVHQPQHF. Drawing the rest from reference TRBV28 and TRBJ1-5, the complete variable domain is DVKVTQSSRYLVKRTGEKVFLECVQDMDHENMFWYRQDPGLGLRLIYFSYDVKMKEKGDIPEGYSVSREKKERFSLILESASTNQTSMYLCASRTRDRVHQPQHFGDGTRLSIL.

The chain recombines TRBV28 with TRBJ2-1; 11 nucleotides agree with TRBD2. Per the germline V gene, CDR1 is MDHEN and CDR2 is SYDVKM. There are 14 residues in the CDR3. The V segment lost 5 bases and the J segment 6 bases; nucleotides outside the gene matches: 3. The CDR3 DNA reads as TGTGCCAGCAGTCAAGGACTAGCGGGCAATGAGCAGTTCTTC. The encoded protein is CASSQGLAGNEQFF.

The chain is built from TRBV5-1 and TRBJ2-3; the match to TRBD2 covers 9 bases. The CDR3 sequence is 17 residues long. The ends lost 5 bases at V and 6 bases at J; junction bases unmatched: 16. In germline, CDR1 is SGHRS, CDR2 YFSETQ. CDR3 DNA: TGCGCCAGCAGTTCATTTGCCGCGGGAGGGAGCGGTGATACGCAGTATTTT. Its translation: CASSSFAAGGSGDTQYF.

V is TRBV28 and J is TRBJ1-1; a possible D gene is TRBD1 (5 bases). V was clipped by 7 bases and J by 1 base, with 13 bases between them. The CDR3 has 14 amino acids. The germline V gene encodes CDR1 MDHEN and CDR2 SYDVKM. This CDR3 reads CASNSPGQNTEAFF. The DNA of the CDR3 is TGTGCCAGCAACTCCCCCGGACAGAACACTGAAGCTTTCTTT.

This clone was detected once. J is TRBJ1-1 and V is TRBV7-9, with 8 bases aligning to TRBD1. Germline CDR1 SEHNR, CDR2 FQNEAQ (reference sequence). Unmatched junction bases numbered 3, after V lost 0 bases and J lost 0 bases. The CDR3 extends over 16 amino acids. The CDR3 sequence: CASSLARGPLNTEAFF. In DNA, the CDR3 is TGTGCCAGCAGCTTAGCCAGGGGGCCTTTGAACACTGAAGCTTTCTTT.

The V gene is TRBV5-1, the J gene TRBJ1-1, with no clear D. The V gene's germline CDR1 is SGHRS and CDR2 YFSETQ. The length of the CDR3 is 16 residues. V lost 0 bases and J lost 6, with 18 bases in between. The CDR3 loop reads CASSLGERSSTSEAFF. The CDR3 DNA is TGCGCCAGCAGCTTGGGGGAGAGAAGCTCGACGTCTGAAGCTTTCTTT.

The chain combines TRBV6-6 with TRBJ1-5; TRBD1 might be the D (5 bases). CDR3 size: 16 residues. The ends were cut back, 2 bases at V and 2 bases at J, with 13 bases in the middle. Germline V lookup: CDR1 MNHNY, CDR2 SVGAGI (reference sequence). The CDR3 DNA sequence: TGTGCCAGCAGTTACAGGCAGGGCAGGGGCAATCAGCCCCAGCATTTT. The encoded protein is CASSYRQGRGNQPQHF.

V usage is TRBV10-3 and J usage is TRBJ2-2, with D possibly matching TRBD1 (5 bases). Germline V CDR1 and CDR2: ENHRY, SYGVKD. Trimming took 7 bases from V and 3 from J, leaving 18 bases between them. The CDR3 runs 16 residues. For the CDR3, the DNA is TGTGCCATCAAGGAACAGGCCCCACTTTACACCGGGGAGCTGTTTTTT. Encoded protein: CAIKEQAPLYTGELFF.

CDR3 amino acids: CAWSVRGRNTEAFF. The CDR3 DNA is TGTGCCTGGAGTGTACGGGGTAGGAACACTGAAGCTTTCTTT. The chain carries TRBV30 and TRBJ1-1; D is ambiguous. CDR3 size: 14 residues. V lost 0 bases, J lost 1 base, and 9 bases lay in between. CDR1 GTSNPN and CDR2 SVGIG come from the germline V gene (reference sequence). Combining the CDR3 with reference TRBV30 and TRBJ1-1 gives the whole variable domain SQTIHQWPATLVQPVGSPLSLECTVEGTSNPNLYWYRQAAGRGLQLLFYSVGIGQISSEVPQNLSASRPQDRQFILSSKKLLLSDSGFYLCAWSVRGRNTEAFFGQGTRLTVV.

The chain combines TRBV4-3 with TRBJ2-2; the D gene is possibly TRBD1 (6 bases). Trimming pared 5 bases from V and 4 bases from J, leaving 20 bases between. Germline CDR1 and CDR2: LGHNA and YSLEER. The CDR3 extends over 17 amino acids. CDR3 in DNA: TGCGCCAGCAGCTCCAGAACAGGGCCCACGGGCACCGGGGAGCTGTTTTTT. Amino acid sequence: CASSSRTGPTGTGELFF.

The chain has TRBV11-3 and TRBJ2-7, with D uncertain. The CDR3 sequence is 13 residues long. Deletions cut 3 bases from V and 3 bases from J, with 9 bases between. Germline-derived CDR1 and CDR2 are SGHNT and YENEEA. DNA of the CDR3: TGTGCCAGCAGCTTTGGGCTGGGCTACGAGCAGTACTTC. Its translation: CASSFGLGYEQYF. The full variable domain, completed using reference TRBV11-3 and TRBJ2-7, is EAGVVQSPRYKIIEKKQPVAFWCNPISGHNTLYWYLQNLGQGPELLIRYENEEAVDDSQLPKDRFSAERLKGVDSTLKIQPAELGDSAVYLCASSFGLGYEQYFGPGTRLTVT.